What follows are 5 T cell receptor beta chains derived from one specimen sequenced in a study of OX40 agonist ivuxolimab in advanced cancers. Repertoires were generated with immunoSEQ multiplex PCR, while TCRdb's copy carries only in-frame clones and drops some. This table holds about 91,000 clones, more than 75% found once. The sample consisted of CD4+ or CD8+ T cells sorted from blood, taken in a trial of the OX40 agonist ivuxolimab. The receptors shown here come from an adult with an advanced solid tumor such as melanoma, head and neck, liver or kidney cancer.

The genes are TRBV5-1 and TRBJ2-1, with D possibly TRBD2 on 6 matching bases. The CDR3 runs 14 residues. V gave up 8 bases and J gave up 0 bases, with 12 bases separating them. The germline CDR1 and CDR2 sequences are SGHRS and YFSETQ. CDR3 amino acids: CASSSGSSYNEQFF. Written as DNA, the CDR3 is TGCGCCAGTTCATCCGGGAGCTCCTACAATGAGCAGTTCTTC.

This clone was observed a single time. V and J are TRBV21-1 and TRBJ1-5. TRBV21-1 is given as a pseudogene. This CDR3 spans 14 amino acids. Written as DNA, the CDR3 is TGTGCCCCGGAGGTCAAGGGTGTCAATCAGCCCCAGCATTTT. This gives the protein CAPEVKGVNQPQHF.

The chain couples TRBV28 to TRBJ1-2; 8 bases fit TRBD1. The V and J ends lost 5 bases and 8 bases, in that order; junction bases with no gene match: 10. From germline, CDR1 is MDHEN and CDR2 SYDVKM. This CDR3 region has 14 residues. DNA for the CDR3: TGTGCCAGCAGTACCGGACAGGGCCGATTAGGCTACACCTTC. Protein sequence: CASSTGQGRLGYTF.

The rearrangement uses TRBV6-5 and TRBJ2-7; 9 bases line up with TRBD1. Germline V gene data show CDR1 as MNHEY and CDR2 as SVGAGI. J lost 5 bases, V lost 6 bases, and 8 bases had no gene match. The CDR3 runs to 14 residues. This CDR3 is CASSSGTGLNEQYF. The CDR3 DNA is TGTGCCAGCAGCTCCGGGACAGGGCTGAACGAGCAGTACTTC.

This clone was detected only once. V usage is TRBV5-1 and J usage is TRBJ2-2; 8 positions match TRBD2. Trimming removed 1 base from V and 4 bases from J; junction bases left unmatched: 6. Per the germline V gene, CDR1 is SGHRS and CDR2 is YFSETQ. The CDR3 sequence is 16 residues long. The CDR3 coding sequence is TGCGCCAGCAGCTTGACGACTAGCGTAATCACCGGGGAGCTGTTTTTT. Translated: CASSLTTSVITGELFF.